The source of this TCR beta chain is a study of technical replicates of blood from a few donors (dated by TCRdb to 2015 to 2018). As to this clone: No cognate antigen has been identified for it. No quality values exist for individual bases; no much larger clone is one base distant.

Its CDR3 holds 16 amino acids, cysteine through phenylalanine. Of all the DNA, just the CDR3 is kept, 48 bases in frame from base 1. Trimming removed 1 base from V and 2 bases from J; the gene matches leave 7 bases unexplained. Per the germline V gene, MNHNS is the CDR1 and SASEGT is the CDR2. The library was obtained by the immunoSEQ multiplex PCR assay. TCRdb carries this immuneACCESS record with in-frame sequences only. Its versions omit some clonotypes, under half of them owing to an unresolved V gene in the studies checked, with the rest unexplained. The sample profile shows tens of thousands of clones; around 94% of them were found once. 0.25% of the sample goes to the ten largest clones.

This sequence uses TRBV6-1 and TRBJ2-7, and TRBD1 matches 8 of the central bases. The sequence was obtained from a human donor in good health. The source material was T cells isolated from PBMCs. The bases read TGTGCCAGCAGTGAAGGGGTTGGACAGGGTCCCTACGAGCAGTACTTC. Its amino acids are CASSEGVGQGPYEQYF.